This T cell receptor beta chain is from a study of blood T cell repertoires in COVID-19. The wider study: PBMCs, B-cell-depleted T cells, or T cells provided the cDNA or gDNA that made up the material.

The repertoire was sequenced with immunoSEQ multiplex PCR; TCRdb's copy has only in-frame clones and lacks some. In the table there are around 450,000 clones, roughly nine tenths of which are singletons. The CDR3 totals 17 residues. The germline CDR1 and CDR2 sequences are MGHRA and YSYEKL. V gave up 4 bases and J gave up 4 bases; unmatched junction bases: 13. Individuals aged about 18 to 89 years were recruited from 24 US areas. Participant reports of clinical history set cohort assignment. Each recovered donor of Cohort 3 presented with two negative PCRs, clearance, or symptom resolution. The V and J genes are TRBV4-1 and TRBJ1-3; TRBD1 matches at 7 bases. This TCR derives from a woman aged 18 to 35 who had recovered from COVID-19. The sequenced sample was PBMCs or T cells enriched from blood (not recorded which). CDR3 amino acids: CASSLQVTGTAGNTIYF. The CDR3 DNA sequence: TGCGCCAGCAGCCTCCAGGTTACCGGGACAGCAGGAAACACCATATATTTT.